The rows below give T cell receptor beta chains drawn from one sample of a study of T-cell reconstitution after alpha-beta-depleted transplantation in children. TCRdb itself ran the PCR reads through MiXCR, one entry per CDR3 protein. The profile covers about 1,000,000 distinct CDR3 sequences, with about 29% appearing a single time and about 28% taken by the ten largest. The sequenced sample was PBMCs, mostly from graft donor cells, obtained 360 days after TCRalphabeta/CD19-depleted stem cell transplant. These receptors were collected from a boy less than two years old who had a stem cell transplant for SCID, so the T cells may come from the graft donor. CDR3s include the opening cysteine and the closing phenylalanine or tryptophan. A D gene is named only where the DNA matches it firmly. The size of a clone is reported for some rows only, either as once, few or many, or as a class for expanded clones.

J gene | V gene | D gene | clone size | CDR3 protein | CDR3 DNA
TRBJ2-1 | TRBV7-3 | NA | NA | CASSDPLRADNEQFF | TGTGCCAGCAGCGACCCTCTCCGGGCCGACAATGAGCAGTTCTTC
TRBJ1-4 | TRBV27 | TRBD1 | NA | CASSGQGLGEKLFF | TGTGCCAGCAGCGGACAGGGACTGGGAGAAAAACTGTTTTTT
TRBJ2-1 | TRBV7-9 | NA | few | CASSLAFRGPPNNEQFF | TGTGCCAGCAGCTTAGCTTTTCGCGGGCCGCCTAACAATGAGCAGTTCTTC
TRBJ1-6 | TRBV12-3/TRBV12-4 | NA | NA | CASSDGGGSYNSPLHF | TGTGCCAGCAGCGACGGGGGAGGCTCCTATAATTCACCCCTCCACTTT
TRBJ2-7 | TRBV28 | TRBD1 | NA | CASSSNPGTDSSYEQYF | TGTGCCAGCAGTTCCAACCCCGGGACAGACAGCTCCTACGAGCAGTACTTC
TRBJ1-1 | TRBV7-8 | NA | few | CASSYGPRGWNTEAFF | TGTGCCAGCAGCTATGGCCCTAGGGGATGGAACACTGAAGCTTTCTTT
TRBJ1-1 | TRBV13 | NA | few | CASSSPATGNTEAFF | TGTGCCAGCAGCTCCCCCGCAACGGGGAACACTGAAGCTTTCTTT
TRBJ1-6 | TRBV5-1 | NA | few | CASSLDERNSPLHF | TGCGCCAGCAGCCTGGACGAAAGAAATTCACCCCTCCACTTT
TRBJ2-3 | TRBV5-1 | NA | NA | CASSLTGASDTQYF | TGCGCCAGCAGCTTGACGGGGGCATCAGATACGCAGTATTTT
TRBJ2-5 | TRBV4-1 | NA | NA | CASSQKTEGEETQYF | TGCGCCAGCAGCCAAAAGACAGAGGGGGAGGAGACCCAGTACTTC
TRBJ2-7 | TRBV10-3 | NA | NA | CAISERAVTHYEQYF | TGTGCCATCAGTGAAAGGGCAGTGACCCATTACGAGCAGTACTTC
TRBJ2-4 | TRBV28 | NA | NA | CASSTDRKNIQYF | TGTGCCAGCAGTACCGACCGGAAAAACATTCAGTACTTC
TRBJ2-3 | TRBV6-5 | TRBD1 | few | CASSYGTGTDTQYF | TGTGCCAGCAGTTACGGGACAGGCACAGATACGCAGTATTTT
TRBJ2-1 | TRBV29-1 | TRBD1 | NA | CSVEDLLRDSYNEQFF | TGCAGCGTTGAAGATCTTCTCCGGGACAGTTACAATGAGCAGTTCTTC
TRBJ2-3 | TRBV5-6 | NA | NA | CASSFGGEDDTQYF | TGTGCCAGCAGCTTCGGGGGCGAGGATGATACGCAGTATTTT
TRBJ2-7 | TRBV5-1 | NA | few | CASSFYPGDREQYF | TGCGCCAGCAGCTTTTATCCGGGGGACCGCGAGCAGTACTTC
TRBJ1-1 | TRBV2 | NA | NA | CASSEGGYTEAFF | TGTGCCAGCAGTGAGGGGGGGTACACTGAAGCTTTCTTT
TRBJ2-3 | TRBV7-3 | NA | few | CASSLSGIATDTQYF | TGTGCCAGCAGCCTCAGCGGAATCGCCACAGATACGCAGTATTTT
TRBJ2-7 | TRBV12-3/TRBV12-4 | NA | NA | CASSRGPLTYEQYF | TGTGCCAGCAGCCGGGGCCCATTAACCTACGAGCAGTACTTC
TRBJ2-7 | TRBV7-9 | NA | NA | CASSLGGSYYEQYF | TGTGCCAGCAGCTTAGGGGGGTCCTACTACGAGCAGTACTTC
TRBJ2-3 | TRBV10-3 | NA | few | CAISGITSTDTQYF | TGTGCCATCAGTGGAATCACATCCACAGATACGCAGTATTTT
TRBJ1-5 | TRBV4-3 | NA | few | CASSQDGAGYQPQHF | TGCGCCAGCAGCCAAGATGGCGCCGGGTATCAGCCCCAGCATTTT
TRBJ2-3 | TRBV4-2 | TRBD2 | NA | CASSQDSGGAPTDTQYF | TGTGCCAGCAGCCAGGATAGCGGGGGGGCTCCGACAGATACGCAGTATTTT
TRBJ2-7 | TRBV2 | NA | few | CASSVLGYEQYF | TGTGCCAGCAGTGTCCTAGGCTACGAGCAGTACTTC
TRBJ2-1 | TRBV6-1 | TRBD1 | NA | CASRGGDRANEQFF | TGTGCCAGCAGGGGGGGGGACAGGGCCAATGAGCAGTTCTTC
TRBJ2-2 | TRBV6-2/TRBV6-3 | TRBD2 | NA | CASTYQGEGPGELFF | TGTGCCAGCACCTACCAAGGGGAGGGCCCCGGGGAGCTGTTTTTT
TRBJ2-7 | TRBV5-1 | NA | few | CASSPRDQRYEQYF | TGCGCCAGCAGCCCGCGGGATCAAAGGTACGAGCAGTACTTC
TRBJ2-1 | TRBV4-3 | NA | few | CASSQDRGRAGNEQFF | TGCGCCAGCAGCCAAGATAGGGGCAGGGCTGGGAATGAGCAGTTCTTC
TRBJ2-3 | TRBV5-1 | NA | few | CASSLGEAPRTDTQYF | TGCGCCAGCAGCTTGGGGGAGGCCCCCCGCACAGATACGCAGTATTTT
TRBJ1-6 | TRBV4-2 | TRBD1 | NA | CASSQDVGQLLSSYNSPLHF | TGTGCCAGCAGCCAAGACGTGGGACAGCTCTTAAGCTCCTATAATTCACCCCTCCACTTT
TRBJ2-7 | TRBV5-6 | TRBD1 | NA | CASSLEGTGVIEQYF | TGTGCCAGCAGCTTGGAAGGGACAGGGGTAATCGAGCAGTACTTC
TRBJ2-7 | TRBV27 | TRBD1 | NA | CASSPGTGYGEQYF | TGTGCCAGCAGCCCCGGGACAGGGTACGGCGAGCAGTACTTC